Only a few counts were recorded for the clone carrying this T cell receptor beta chain. V shed 6 bases and J 4 bases; nucleotides not matched to a gene: 3. Germline loops: CDR1 MNHEY, CDR2 SMNVEV (reference sequence). The CDR3 sequence is 12 residues long. The protocol was immunoSEQ multiplex PCR, while the TCRdb copy is restricted to in-frame clones and leaves out a portion. The table records about 39,000 clones, 65% to 85% of them present only once. This entry belongs to a study of PD-1 blockade in mismatch repair-deficient tumors. About the research overall: All were previously treated, progressing patients with around 12 mismatch repair-deficient cancer types.

Every patient had mismatch repair deficiency by PCR or immunohistochemistry. The specimen was PBMCs, collected 38 to 40 weeks after starting pembrolizumab. The source of this sequence is an adult with mismatch repair-deficient cancer. The chain has TRBV27 and TRBJ2-7, with 7 bases matching TRBD2. The CDR3 sequence is CASRGGVYEQYF. The CDR3 DNA follows: TGTGCCAGCAGGGGAGGGGTTTACGAGCAGTACTTC.